Each of the 28 T cell receptor beta chains below was sequenced from the same sample in a study of cytomegalovirus exposure and HLA in healthy donors. The PCR made use of 60 Vbeta and 13 Jbeta primers. Method: immunoSEQ multiplex PCR; TCRdb's copy keeps in-frame clones and lacks some. The table records under 200,000 clones, about four fifths of them present only once. The sequenced material came from PBMCs. All receptors come from a woman between 18 and 29 years old in good health and CMV-seronegative.

This clone occurred a few times. The chain combines TRBV5-1 with TRBJ2-3; 7 bases align to TRBD2. The CDR3 totals 15 residues. The germline gives CDR1 SGHRS, CDR2 YFSETQ. After removal of 1 base from V and 5 bases from J, the junction contained 7 bases not matched to a gene. In nucleotides, the CDR3 is TGCGCCAGCAGCTTGAGGCGGGAGTGGGGAGATACGCAGTATTTT. Protein product: CASSLRREWGDTQYF.

This clone showed up just a few times. The chain couples TRBV10-2 to TRBJ1-4; D is ambiguous. CDR3 length: 15 residues. The germline V and J ends were trimmed by 7 bases and 3 bases, with 15 bases remaining between them. In germline, CDR1 is WSHSY, CDR2 SAAADI. Here the CDR3 DNA reads TGCGCCAGCACCGACTCTCAGACCTCTAATGAAAAACTGTTTTTT. Protein sequence: CASTDSQTSNEKLFF.

This chain joins TRBV19 and TRBJ2-7; 9 positions agree with TRBD1. The CDR3 has 14 residues. Trimming at V came to 6 bases and at J to 4 bases, leaving 7 bases not matched to a gene. Germline CDR1 is LNHDA and CDR2 is SQIVND (reference sequence). The CDR3 spells CASSLRDRAYEQYF. The CDR3 DNA reads TGTGCCAGTAGCCTCCGGGACAGGGCTTACGAGCAGTACTTC.

This clone was observed once. V is TRBV6-5 and J is TRBJ2-1; tentatively, D is TRBD1 (6 bases). Germline assignment: CDR1 MNHEY and CDR2 SVGAGI. The CDR3 is 15 amino acids. Trimming removed 7 bases at V and 8 bases at J, with 21 bases between. The CDR3: CASISRGQGAHEQFF. In nucleotides, the CDR3 is TGTGCCAGCATTAGCAGGGGTCAGGGCGCCCATGAGCAGTTCTTC.

The chain recombines TRBV7-9 with TRBJ2-7, with 9 bases fitting TRBD2. The CDR3 is 15 residues long. Germline assignment: CDR1 SEHNR and CDR2 FQNEAQ (reference sequence). J lost 0 bases, V lost 2 bases, and 2 bases had no gene match. The DNA for the CDR3 is TGTGCCAGCAGCTTAATAGCGGGAGCCTCCTACGAGCAGTACTTC. It codes for CASSLIAGASYEQYF.

This clone appeared once. The chain is built from TRBV5-1 and TRBJ2-1; D possibly corresponds to TRBD2 (5 bases). Germline lookup yields CDR1 SGHRS and CDR2 YFSETQ. V was clipped by 0 bases and J by 9 bases, with 13 bases between them. The CDR3 length is 14 residues. CDR3 region: CASSLGPGSGEQFF. The CDR3 DNA sequence: TGCGCCAGCAGCTTGGGGCCGGGGTCGGGTGAGCAGTTCTTC.

CDR3 region: CAIGQGYTEAFF. The CDR3 DNA reads as TGTGCTATCGGACAGGGGTACACTGAAGCTTTCTTT. V gene TRBV12-5 combines with J gene TRBJ1-1; 9 bases fit TRBD1. The V and J ends lost 10 bases and 3 bases, in that order; junction bases with no gene match: 3. The germline V gene encodes CDR1 LGHNT and CDR2 FRNRAP. CDR3 size: 12 residues.

J is TRBJ1-2 and V is TRBV19; maybe TRBD1 (5 bases). Germline V CDR1 and CDR2: LNHDA, SQIVND (reference sequence). The CDR3 length is 13 residues. Trimming shortened V by 8 bases and J by 2 bases, and 12 bases separated the two germline ends. The CDR3 loop is CASRHGGNYGYTF. The CDR3 DNA reads TGTGCCAGTCGCCACGGGGGAAACTATGGCTACACCTTC.

The chain couples TRBV4-2 to TRBJ2-1, with 8 bases that match TRBD2. Germline CDR1 LGHNA, CDR2 YNFKEQ. This CDR3 is 18 amino acids long. V was pared by 0 bases and J by 4 bases, with 11 bases of the junction left unmatched. DNA of the CDR3: TGTGCCAGCAGCCAAGAAAGACCATTGGCTAGCGGGTACAATGAGCAGTTCTTC. It is translated as CASSQERPLASGYNEQFF.

The chain joins TRBV6-1 to TRBJ2-1, with 9 bases matching TRBD2. The CDR3 spans 15 residues. From germline, CDR1 is MNHNS and CDR2 SASEGT. V was clipped by 1 base and J by 10 bases; unmatched bases: 8. CDR3 amino acids: CASSEGLAGSEEQFF. In nucleotides, the CDR3 is TGTGCCAGCAGTGAAGGTCTAGCGGGGTCTGAGGAGCAGTTCTTC.

V is TRBV19 and J is TRBJ2-7; 10 bases line up with TRBD2. This CDR3 spans 15 amino acids. V lost 8 bases, J lost 6 bases, and 13 bases stayed unmatched. The V gene's germline CDR1 is LNHDA and CDR2 SQIVND (reference sequence). CDR3 protein: CASGLAGAPLTEQYF. CDR3 coding DNA: TGTGCCAGTGGGCTAGCGGGAGCTCCCCTTACCGAGCAGTACTTC.

The CDR3 region has the DNA TGTGCCAGCAGAAATAGCGGGGAGGGCTCCTACGAGCAGTACGTC. Its translation is CASRNSGEGSYEQYV. This chain joins TRBV6-1 and TRBJ2-7; 8 bases match TRBD2. Germline V lookup: CDR1 MNHNS, CDR2 SASEGT. CDR3 length equals 15 residues. The trim removed 6 bases at V and 0 bases at J, leaving 7 bases unmatched.

The CDR3 DNA reads TGTGCCAGCAGTTTATGGGACAGGGGACGGGAGACCCAGTACTTC. Residues: CASSLWDRGRETQYF. This rearrangement joins TRBV27 to TRBJ2-5, with 10 bases lining up with TRBD1. Trimming cost V 1 base and J 5 bases; bases outside gene matches: 4. The CDR3 covers 15 residues. In germline, CDR1 is MNHEY, CDR2 SMNVEV (reference sequence).

This chain connects TRBV4-3 to TRBJ2-2; 7 bases fit TRBD1. Germline CDR1 is LGHNA and CDR2 is YSLEER. There are 18 residues in the CDR3. V gave up 0 bases and J gave up 3 bases; unmatched junction bases: 10. The CDR3 DNA is TGCGCCAGCAGCCAAGAGGTGGAACAGGGGTCCGACACCGGGGAGCTGTTTTTT. Protein: CASSQEVEQGSDTGELFF.

The genes are TRBV4-3 and TRBJ2-3; D gene uncertain. Germline lookup yields CDR1 LGHNA and CDR2 YSLEER. V dropped 1 base and J dropped 6 bases, with 14 bases sitting between them. CDR3 length: 15 residues. Written as DNA, the CDR3 is TGCGCCAGCAGCCAAGGGGCAGACACCGACGATACGCAGTATTTT. This codes for CASSQGADTDDTQYF.

The chain joins TRBV19 to TRBJ2-7; 7 nucleotides agree with TRBD2. This CDR3 is built from 13 residues. Germline V gives CDR1 LNHDA, CDR2 SQIVND (reference sequence). After removal of 6 bases from V and 3 bases from J, the junction contained 5 bases not matched to a gene. CDR3 coding DNA: TGTGCCAGTAGAGGTGGCGGGAGCTACGAGCAGTACTTC. Translated, it gives CASRGGGSYEQYF.

The rearrangement links TRBV7-9 to TRBJ2-5; 8 bases fit TRBD2. V lost 5 bases and J lost 0; bases outside the gene matches: 5. The CDR3 is made up of 15 amino acids. CDR1 and CDR2 from the germline V gene are SEHNR and FQNEAQ (reference sequence). This CDR3 reads CASSPGGGYQETQYF. The CDR3 DNA is TGTGCCAGCAGCCCCGGCGGGGGGTACCAAGAGACCCAGTACTTC.

This chain links TRBV19 with TRBJ1-3; D gene unclear. CDR3 size: 10 residues. V was clipped by 9 bases and J by 4 bases, with 4 bases between them. Germline V CDR1 and CDR2: LNHDA, SQIVND (reference sequence). This CDR3 reads CASRGNTIYF. As DNA, the CDR3 is TGTGCCAGCCGGGGAAACACCATATATTTT.

The CDR3: CASSYSASGRASEQFF. In nucleotides, the CDR3 is TGTGCCAGCAGTTACTCAGCCAGCGGGAGGGCCAGTGAGCAGTTCTTC. The rearrangement joins TRBV6-5 to TRBJ2-1, with 10 bases lining up with TRBD2. Germline V CDR1 and CDR2: MNHEY, SVGAGI. Trimming removed 0 bases from V and 9 bases from J; junction bases left unmatched: 8. The CDR3 runs 16 residues.

The genes are TRBV11-2 and TRBJ2-1; 8 nucleotides align to TRBD1. This CDR3 has 15 residues. J lost 11 bases, V lost 5 bases, and 14 bases had no gene match. CDR1 SGHAT and CDR2 FQNNGV come from the germline V gene. The CDR3: CASSPLGQGGNKQFF. CDR3 in DNA: TGTGCCAGCAGCCCGTTAGGACAGGGCGGGAATAAGCAGTTCTTC.

The V call is TRBV4-1, the J call TRBJ1-2; D may be TRBD1 (5 bases). Between the trimmed V and J ends, which lost 3 bases and 9 bases, there was a span of 14 bases. The CDR3 totals 13 residues. From germline, CDR1 is MGHRA and CDR2 YSYEKL. DNA for the CDR3: TGCGCCAGCAGCCAGGCCGGGACTGGGAGCTACACCTTC. Its protein is CASSQAGTGSYTF.

The chain couples TRBV5-6 to TRBJ1-2; TRBD1 might be the D (6 bases). Per the germline V gene, CDR1 is SGHDT and CDR2 is YYEEEE. The CDR3 is 15 amino acids. V dropped 3 bases and J dropped 2 bases, with 14 bases sitting between them. CDR3 loop: CASSYGQHSNYGYTF. The CDR3, as DNA: TGTGCCAGCAGCTACGGACAGCACTCAAACTATGGCTACACCTTC.

Turning to this clone: At the DNA level, this CDR3 is encoded by other sequences in the same sample as well. The CDR3 nucleotides are TGCGCCAGCAGGGAGGAGGCAGGCTCCTACGAGCAGTACGTC. Translated: CASREEAGSYEQYV. The V and J genes are TRBV27 and TRBJ2-7, with D maybe TRBD2 (6 bases). The germline CDR1 and CDR2 sequences are MNHEY and SMNVEV (reference sequence). This CDR3 has 14 amino acids.

The J gene is TRBJ2-1, the V gene TRBV9; TRBD2 is a possible D gene (6 bases). Germline V CDR1 and CDR2: SGDLS, YYNGEE. Trimming removed 1 base from V and 7 bases from J, with 12 bases in between. The CDR3 has 14 residues. The CDR3 DNA reads as TGTGCCAGCAGCGTACGGGAGTTAATGAATGAGCAGTTCTTC. Translated, it gives CASSVRELMNEQFF.

The chain has TRBV30 and TRBJ2-3; no reliable D call. The CDR3 sequence is 12 residues long. CDR1 GTSNPN and CDR2 SVGIG come from the germline V gene (reference sequence). V dropped 5 bases and J dropped 6 bases, with 12 bases sitting between them. The CDR3 loop is CAWLMTRDTQYF. For the CDR3, the DNA is TGTGCCTGGCTAATGACGAGGGATACGCAGTATTTT. The full variable domain, its missing parts supplied by reference TRBV30 and TRBJ2-3, is SQTIHQWPATLVQPVGSPLSLECTVEGTSNPNLYWYRQAAGRGLQLLFYSVGIGQISSEVPQNLSASRPQDRQFILSSKKLLLSDSGFYLCAWLMTRDTQYFGPGTRLTVL.

The genes are TRBV4-1 and TRBJ2-7; the D gene is possibly TRBD2 (7 bases). The CDR3 is 16 amino acids. Trimming removed 6 bases from V and 0 bases from J, with 18 bases in between. Germline CDR1 MGHRA, CDR2 YSYEKL. CDR3 nucleotides: TGCGCCAGCAGTGGGGGACCGGGGGGCGCCTCCTACGAGCAGTACTTC. As protein: CASSGGPGGASYEQYF.

The gene calls are TRBV27 and TRBJ2-7; D ambiguous. Trimming cost V 8 bases and J 3 bases, with 17 bases left between them. Germline assignment: CDR1 MNHEY and CDR2 SMNVEV (reference sequence). This CDR3 is 14 amino acids long. The CDR3 sequence is CASRMVAQSYEQYV. CDR3 coding DNA: TGTGCCAGCCGGATGGTCGCACAGAGCTACGAGCAGTACGTC.

The CDR3 region is CAISRGTGASNEQYV. CDR3 nucleotides: TGTGCCATCAGTAGAGGGACAGGGGCTTCTAACGAGCAGTACGTC. The chain links TRBV10-3 to TRBJ2-7, with 10 bases identical to TRBD1. The CDR3 runs to 15 residues. Trimming cost V 5 bases and J 5 bases; bases outside gene matches: 9. CDR1 is ENHRY and CDR2 is SYGVKD in the germline V gene.